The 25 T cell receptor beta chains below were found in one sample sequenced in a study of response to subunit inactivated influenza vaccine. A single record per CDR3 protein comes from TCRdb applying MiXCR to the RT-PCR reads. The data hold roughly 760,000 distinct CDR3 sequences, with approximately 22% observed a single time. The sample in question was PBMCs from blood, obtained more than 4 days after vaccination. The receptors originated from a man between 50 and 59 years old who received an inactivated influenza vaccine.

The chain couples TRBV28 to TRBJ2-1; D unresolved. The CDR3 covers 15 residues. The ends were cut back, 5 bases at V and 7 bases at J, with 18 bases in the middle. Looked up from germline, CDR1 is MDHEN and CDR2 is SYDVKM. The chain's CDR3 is CASSIHPAEKNEQFF. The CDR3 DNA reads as TGTGCCAGCAGTATCCACCCGGCAGAAAAGAATGAGCAGTTCTTC.

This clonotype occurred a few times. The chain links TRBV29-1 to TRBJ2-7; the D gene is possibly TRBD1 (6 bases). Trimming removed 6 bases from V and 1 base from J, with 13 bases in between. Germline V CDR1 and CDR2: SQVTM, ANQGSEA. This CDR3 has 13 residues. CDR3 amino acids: CSVIGQRSYEQYF. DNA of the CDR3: TGCAGCGTAATAGGACAGCGATCCTACGAGCAGTACTTC.

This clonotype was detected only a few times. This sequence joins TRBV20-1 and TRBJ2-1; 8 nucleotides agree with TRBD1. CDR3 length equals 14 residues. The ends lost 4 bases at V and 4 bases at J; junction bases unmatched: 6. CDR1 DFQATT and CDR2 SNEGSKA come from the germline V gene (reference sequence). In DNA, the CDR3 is TGCAGTGCTAACCGGCGACAGGGGTACAATGAGCAGTTCTTC. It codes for CSANRRQGYNEQFF.

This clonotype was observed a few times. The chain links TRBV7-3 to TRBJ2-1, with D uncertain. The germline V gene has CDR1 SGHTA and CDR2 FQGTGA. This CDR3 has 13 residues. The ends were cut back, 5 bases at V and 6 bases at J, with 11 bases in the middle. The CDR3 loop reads CASSPRASNEQFF. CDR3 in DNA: TGTGCCAGCAGCCCTCGGGCTAGCAATGAGCAGTTCTTC.

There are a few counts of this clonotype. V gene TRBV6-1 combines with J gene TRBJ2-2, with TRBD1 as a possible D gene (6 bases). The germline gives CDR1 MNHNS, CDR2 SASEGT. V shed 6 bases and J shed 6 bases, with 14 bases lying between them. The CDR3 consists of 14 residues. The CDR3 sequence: CASSGQTRAGELFF. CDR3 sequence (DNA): TGTGCCAGCAGCGGACAGACCAGGGCCGGGGAGCTGTTTTTT.

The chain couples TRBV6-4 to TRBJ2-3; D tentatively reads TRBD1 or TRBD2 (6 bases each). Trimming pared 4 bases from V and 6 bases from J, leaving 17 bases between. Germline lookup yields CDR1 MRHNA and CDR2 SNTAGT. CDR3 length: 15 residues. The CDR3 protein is CASSARGLSTDTQYF. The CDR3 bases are TGTGCCAGCAGTGCCCGGGGGCTTTCTACGGATACGCAGTATTTT.

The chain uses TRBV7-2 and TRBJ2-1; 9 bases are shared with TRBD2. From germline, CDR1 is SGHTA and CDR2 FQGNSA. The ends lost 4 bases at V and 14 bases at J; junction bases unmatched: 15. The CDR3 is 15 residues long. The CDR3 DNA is TGTGCCAGCAGCTACGTCGGGACTAGCCCATCGGGGGAGTTCTTC. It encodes CASSYVGTSPSGEFF.

CDR3 in amino acids: CASSLRGTGENTEAFF. The DNA of the CDR3 is TGTGCCAGCAGTTTAAGGGGGACAGGGGAGAACACTGAAGCTTTCTTT. The chain combines TRBV12-3 or TRBV12-4 with TRBJ1-1; 10 positions agree with TRBD1. Trimming cost V 2 bases and J 1 base; bases outside gene matches: 4. CDR3 length: 16 residues.

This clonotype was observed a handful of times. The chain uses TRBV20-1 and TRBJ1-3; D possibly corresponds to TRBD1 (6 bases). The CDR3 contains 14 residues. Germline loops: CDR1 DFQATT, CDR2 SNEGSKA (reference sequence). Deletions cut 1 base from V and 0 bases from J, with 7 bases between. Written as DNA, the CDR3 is TGCAGTGCTAGAGGGGACAACTCTGGAAACACCATATATTTT. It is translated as CSARGDNSGNTIYF.

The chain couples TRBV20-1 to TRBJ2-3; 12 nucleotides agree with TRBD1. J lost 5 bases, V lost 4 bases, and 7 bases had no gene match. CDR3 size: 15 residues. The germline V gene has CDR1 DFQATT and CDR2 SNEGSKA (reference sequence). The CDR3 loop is CSATGTGGTLDTQYF. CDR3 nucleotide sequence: TGCAGTGCTACAGGGACAGGGGGCACATTAGATACGCAGTATTTT.

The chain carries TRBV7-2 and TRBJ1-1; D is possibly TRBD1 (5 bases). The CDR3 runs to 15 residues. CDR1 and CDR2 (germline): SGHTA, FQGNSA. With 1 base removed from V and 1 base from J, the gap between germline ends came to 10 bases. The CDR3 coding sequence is TGTGCCAGCAGCTTAGAGGGAGGGACGAACACTGAAGCTTTCTTT. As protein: CASSLEGGTNTEAFF.

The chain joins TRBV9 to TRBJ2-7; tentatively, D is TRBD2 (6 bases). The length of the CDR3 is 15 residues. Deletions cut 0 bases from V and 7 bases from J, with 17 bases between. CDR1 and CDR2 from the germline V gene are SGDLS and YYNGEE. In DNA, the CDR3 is TGTGCCAGCAGCGTAGGAGACCACAAACGGGGGGAGCAGTACTTC. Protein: CASSVGDHKRGEQYF.

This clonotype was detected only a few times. The CDR3: CATSGETGELFF. CDR3 sequence (DNA): TGTGCCACCAGTGGTGAGACCGGGGAGCTGTTTTTT. The V call is TRBV24-1, the J call TRBJ2-2; D gene unclear. V gave up 5 bases and J gave up 5 bases, with 5 bases separating them. CDR1 KGHDR and CDR2 SFDVKD come from the germline V gene. This CDR3 is 12 amino acids long.

CDR3 sequence reads: CSAPQYETQYF. CDR3 sequence (DNA): TGCAGTGCCCCGCAATATGAGACCCAGTACTTC. The genes are TRBV20-1 and TRBJ2-5; D remains unclear. CDR1 is DFQATT and CDR2 is SNEGSKA in the germline V gene (reference sequence). V lost 6 bases and J 5 bases, leaving 10 bases between the germline ends. The CDR3 totals 11 residues.

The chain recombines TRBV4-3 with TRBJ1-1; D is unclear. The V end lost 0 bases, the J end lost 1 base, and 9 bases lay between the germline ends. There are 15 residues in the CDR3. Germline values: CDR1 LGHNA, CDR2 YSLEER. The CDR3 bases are TGCGCCAGCAGCCAAGATGGTTGGGGGAACACTGAAGCTTTCTTT. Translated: CASSQDGWGNTEAFF.

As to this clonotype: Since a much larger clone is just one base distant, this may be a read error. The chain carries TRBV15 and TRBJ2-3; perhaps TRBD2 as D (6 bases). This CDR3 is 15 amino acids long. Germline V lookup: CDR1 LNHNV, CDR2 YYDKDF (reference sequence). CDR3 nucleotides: TGTGCCACCAGCAGAGAACGACTAGACACAGATACGCAGTCTTTT. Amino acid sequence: CATSRERLDTDTQSF.

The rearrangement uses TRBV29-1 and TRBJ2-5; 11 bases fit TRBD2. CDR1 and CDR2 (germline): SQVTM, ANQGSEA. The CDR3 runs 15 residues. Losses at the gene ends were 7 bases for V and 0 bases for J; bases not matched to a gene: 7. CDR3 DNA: TGCAGCGCAGAGACTAGCGGGGCCTACCAAGAGACCCAGTACTTC. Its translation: CSAETSGAYQETQYF. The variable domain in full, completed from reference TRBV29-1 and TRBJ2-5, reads SAVISQKPSRDICQRGTSLTIQCQVDSQVTMMFWYRQQPGQSLTLIATANQGSEATYESGFVIDKFPISRPNLTFSTLTVSNMSPEDSSIYLCSAETSGAYQETQYFGPGTRLLVL.

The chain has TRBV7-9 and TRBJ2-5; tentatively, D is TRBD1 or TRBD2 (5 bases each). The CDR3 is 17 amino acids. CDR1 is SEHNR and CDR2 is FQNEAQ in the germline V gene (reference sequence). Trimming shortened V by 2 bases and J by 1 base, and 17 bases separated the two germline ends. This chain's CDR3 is CASSLTGRARGQETQYF. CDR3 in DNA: TGTGCCAGCAGCTTAACCGGCAGGGCGAGGGGCCAAGAGACCCAGTACTTC.

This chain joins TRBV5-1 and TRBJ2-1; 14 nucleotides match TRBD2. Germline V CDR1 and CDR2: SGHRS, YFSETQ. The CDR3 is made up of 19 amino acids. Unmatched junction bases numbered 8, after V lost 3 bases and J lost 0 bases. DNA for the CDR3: TGCGCCAGCAGCTGGAAAGGACTAGCGGGGGGCAGCTCCTACAATGAGCAGTTCTTC. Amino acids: CASSWKGLAGGSSYNEQFF.

The CDR3 sequence: CASSQDTPRNTGELFF. The CDR3 DNA reads TGTGCCAGCAGCCAAGATACTCCTAGGAACACCGGGGAGCTGTTTTTT. The chain carries TRBV3-1 and TRBJ2-2, with D uncertain. Looked up from germline, CDR1 is LGHDT and CDR2 is YNNKEL (reference sequence). V was shortened by 0 bases and J by 1 base, with 9 bases between the two germline ends. The CDR3 has 16 amino acids.

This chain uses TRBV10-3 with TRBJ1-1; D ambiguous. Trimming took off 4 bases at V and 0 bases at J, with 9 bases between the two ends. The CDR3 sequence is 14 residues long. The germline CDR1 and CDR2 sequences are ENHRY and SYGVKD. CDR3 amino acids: CAISVDRVNTEAFF. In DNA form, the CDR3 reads TGTGCCATCAGTGTAGATAGGGTGAACACTGAAGCTTTCTTT.

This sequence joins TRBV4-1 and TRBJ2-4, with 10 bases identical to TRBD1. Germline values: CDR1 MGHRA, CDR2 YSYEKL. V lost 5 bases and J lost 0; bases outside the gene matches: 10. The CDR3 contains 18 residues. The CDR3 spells CASSEGQGLAIAKNIQYF. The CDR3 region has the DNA TGCGCCAGCAGCGAGGGACAGGGGCTAGCGATAGCCAAAAACATTCAGTACTTC.

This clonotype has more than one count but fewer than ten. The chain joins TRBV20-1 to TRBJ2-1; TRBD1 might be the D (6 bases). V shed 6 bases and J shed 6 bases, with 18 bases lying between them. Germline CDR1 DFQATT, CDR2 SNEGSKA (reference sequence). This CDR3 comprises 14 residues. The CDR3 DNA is TGCAGTGCGAGACGGGACAAACCACTCAATGAGCAGTTCTTC. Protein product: CSARRDKPLNEQFF.

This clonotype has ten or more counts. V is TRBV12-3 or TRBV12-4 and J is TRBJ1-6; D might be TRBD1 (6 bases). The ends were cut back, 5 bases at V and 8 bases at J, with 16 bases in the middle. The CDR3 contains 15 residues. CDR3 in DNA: TGTGCCAGCAGTGCAAGGCAGGGGCTTGATTCACCCCTCCACTTT. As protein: CASSARQGLDSPLHF.

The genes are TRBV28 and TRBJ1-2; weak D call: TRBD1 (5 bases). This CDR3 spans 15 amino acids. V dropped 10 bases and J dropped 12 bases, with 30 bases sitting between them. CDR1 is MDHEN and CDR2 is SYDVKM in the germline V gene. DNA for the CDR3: TGTGCCACCCTACCCCAGCCAGGGTTCCCTATGGCTGACACCTTC. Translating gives CATLPQPGFPMADTF.